This T cell receptor (beta chain) was sequenced in a study of blood T cell repertoires in COVID-19. Across the study: Material from acute and convalescent COVID-19 was sourced from the United States, Italy and Spain.

In the study's own analysis: How many nucleated cells were present was estimated from reference gene primer amplification. The protocol was immunoSEQ multiplex PCR, while the TCRdb copy is restricted to in-frame clones and leaves out a portion. V and J calls plus clone size are reproduced from that table; the DNA served to infer D and trimming. The data show approximately 82,000 clones, 80% to 95% seen once. The CDR3 has 15 amino acids. Germline-derived CDR1 and CDR2 are WNHNN and SYGVQD (reference sequence). V gave up 6 bases and J gave up 4 bases, with 15 bases separating them. This chain links TRBV10-1 with TRBJ2-2; TRBD2 is a possible D gene (6 bases). The TCR sequence derives from a woman between 55 and 75 years old with active COVID-19. Sequences were obtained from peripheral blood. In DNA, the CDR3 is TGCGCCAGCAGGGAGGATCATAGCGGCACCGGGGAGCTGTTTTTT. Residues: CASREDHSGTGELFF.